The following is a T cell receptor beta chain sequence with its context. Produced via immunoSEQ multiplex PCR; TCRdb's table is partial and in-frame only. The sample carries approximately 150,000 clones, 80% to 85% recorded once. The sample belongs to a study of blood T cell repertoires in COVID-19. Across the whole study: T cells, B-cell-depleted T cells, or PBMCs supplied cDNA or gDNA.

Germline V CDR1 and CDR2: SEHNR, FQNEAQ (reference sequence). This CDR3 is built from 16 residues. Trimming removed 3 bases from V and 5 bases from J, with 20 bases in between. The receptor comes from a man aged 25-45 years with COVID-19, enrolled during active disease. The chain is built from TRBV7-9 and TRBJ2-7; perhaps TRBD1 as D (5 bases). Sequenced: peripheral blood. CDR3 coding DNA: TGTGCCAGCAGCTTTGGCGGAGAACTCAGGGTAAACGAGCAGTACTTC. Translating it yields CASSFGGELRVNEQYF.